This TCR beta chain derives from a study of cytomegalovirus exposure and HLA in healthy donors. These donors, healthy bone marrow donors, were studied. Findings of the study overall: Most CMV-associated TCR beta chains were later found to appear HLA-restricted. Overall, approximately 150 TCR beta chains were annotated as cytomegalovirus-associated.

The germline CDR1 and CDR2 sequences are MNHNS and SASEGT. The CDR3 is 14 residues long. Trimming took off 7 bases at V and 3 bases at J, with 13 bases between the two ends. Notes on this clone: Its antigen is as yet unknown.

Primers: 60 Vbeta forward and 13 Jbeta reverse. Method: immunoSEQ multiplex PCR; TCRdb's copy keeps in-frame clones and lacks some. The clone table shows 140,000 or so clones, with the ten largest holding 0.8% to 1%. The sequence came from a male donor in good health and CMV-seronegative. Material: PBMCs. The chain couples TRBV6-1 to TRBJ1-5, with D possibly matching TRBD1 (6 bases). The chain's CDR3 is CASINTGYNQPQHF. The CDR3 DNA sequence: TGTGCCAGCATTAATACAGGGTACAATCAGCCCCAGCATTTT.